A selection of T cell receptor beta chains follows, all from one sample in a study of blood T cell repertoires in COVID-19. TCRdb's table, derived via immunoSEQ multiplex PCR, lists solely in-frame clones and lacks some. The table includes 350,000 or so clones, roughly nine tenths detected once. What was sequenced was peripheral blood. Receptors were obtained from a woman in her sixties or seventies with COVID-19, enrolled during active disease. Each CDR3 is given with its conserved first and last residue. Fields, in order: J gene, V gene, CDR3 protein.

TRBJ1-5 | TRBV5-1 | CASSLEGSNQPQHF
TRBJ2-7 | TRBV11-2 | CASSYTTQGYEQYF
TRBJ1-1 | TRBV28 | CASSLSRGNTEAFF
TRBJ1-6 | TRBV25-1 | CASRATGGSSYNSPLHF
TRBJ2-2 | TRBV7-3 | CASSFSGTKNTGELFF
TRBJ2-1 | TRBV6-4 | CASSVGQGYNEQFF
TRBJ1-1 | TRBV7-8 | CASSFRDRNTEAFF
TRBJ2-3 | TRBV7-9 | CASDPAGAPSTDTQYF
TRBJ1-2 | TRBV7-2 | CASSLEGAGGYTF
TRBJ1-6 | TRBV7-2 | CASSLLGTGGLISPLHF
TRBJ1-2 | TRBV7-8 | CASSLERARELYDYTF
TRBJ2-1 | TRBV10-3 | CAISPTSGGVYNEQFF
TRBJ1-1 | TRBV7-9 | CASSLRTGVTEAFF
TRBJ2-1 | TRBV19 | CASSNPVATYNEQFF
TRBJ2-1 | TRBV15 | CATSRDQGAAWEQFF
TRBJ1-4 | TRBV28 | CASRSTREKLFF
TRBJ1-2 | TRBV2 | CASRDRGNGYTF
TRBJ1-2 | TRBV9 | CASSPGQSNYGYTF
TRBJ2-2 | TRBV15 | CATSRDKTPTGELFF
TRBJ1-2 | TRBV5-1 | CASSTPGYLTDGYTF
TRBJ1-1 | TRBV7-9 | CASSFVTGDLNTEAFF
TRBJ2-7 | TRBV6-5 | CASSLRGGQYEQYF
TRBJ1-1 | TRBV6-5 | CASRKSGQGEAFF
TRBJ1-1 | TRBV7-9 | CASSEQGAVRGTEAFF
TRBJ2-2 | TRBV6-6 | CASSYAGYRTGELFF
TRBJ1-1 | TRBV5-1 | CASSSNSGNTEAFF
TRBJ2-3 | TRBV7-2 | CASSSSGEDTQYF
TRBJ2-1 | TRBV5-1 | CASSPAGGGGGEQFF
TRBJ1-2 | TRBV9 | CASSVRGGAYGYTF
TRBJ2-1 | TRBV7-9 | CASSSGLAGVEQFF
TRBJ1-2 | TRBV12-3/TRBV12-4 | CASSPLSGYTF
TRBJ1-5 | TRBV28 | CASRGGTANQPQHF
TRBJ2-3 | TRBV9 | CASSVDLTSGGLGTDTQYF
TRBJ1-1 | TRBV5-5 | CASSFRERSEAFF
TRBJ2-7 | TRBV19 | CASSQGPGRYEQYF
TRBJ1-1 | TRBV28 | CASSLPTMNTEAFF
TRBJ1-2 | TRBV7-2 | CASSLALVPDRGIRFYGYTF
TRBJ2-3 | TRBV7-3 | CASSLRGDLGIDTQYF
TRBJ1-6 | TRBV7-6 | CASSSRDRGNSPLHF
TRBJ1-2 | TRBV19 | CASRDTGAANYGYTF
TRBJ1-5 | TRBV5-4 | CASSEGGLNQPQHF
TRBJ2-3 | TRBV5-1 | CASSLVREGSSDTQYF
TRBJ1-6 | TRBV19 | CASRRGGSYNSPLHF
TRBJ1-2 | TRBV19 | CASTDDRAWGGGYTF
TRBJ1-1 | TRBV10-2 | CASRAGETEAFF
TRBJ1-4 | TRBV27 | CASSFSKTGTGFATNEKLFF
TRBJ1-3 | TRBV13 | CASSSATAISGNTIYF
TRBJ2-3 | TRBV5-8 | CASSYGERLSTDTQYF
TRBJ1-1 | TRBV5-4 | CASSLAGEWVQDRGTEAFF
TRBJ2-3 | TRBV2 | CASRVSGGQDTQYF
TRBJ2-2 | TRBV6-2/TRBV6-3 | CASSRFGGTGELFF